Listed here are 5 T cell receptor beta chains from one sample, sequenced in a study of OX40 agonist ivuxolimab in advanced cancers. Clones were sequenced by immunoSEQ multiplex PCR, and TCRdb holds only the in-frame ones, with some missing. Here the sample spans roughly 46,000 clones, 88% being singletons. Sequencing was performed on CD4+ or CD8+ T cells sorted from blood, taken in a trial of the OX40 agonist ivuxolimab. The receptor source for this set is an adult with an advanced solid tumor such as melanoma, head and neck, liver or kidney cancer.

This chain links TRBV9 with TRBJ1-5; 7 nucleotides agree with TRBD1. The CDR3 totals 15 residues. Trimming removed 8 bases from V and 3 bases from J; junction bases left unmatched: 11. Germline V gene data show CDR1 as SGDLS and CDR2 as YYNGEE. CDR3 DNA sequence: TGTGCCAGAAGCAGCTCCAGGGGGGTCAATCAGCCCCAGCATTTT. Residues: CARSSSRGVNQPQHF.

This clone was picked up a small number of times. This chain joins TRBV10-2 and TRBJ1-2; tentatively, D is TRBD1 (5 bases). The CDR3 consists of 14 residues. Germline CDR1 reads WSHSY; CDR2 reads SAAADI. Trimming cost V 5 bases and J 6 bases, with 16 bases left between them. The CDR3 sequence is CASSYGRLTDGYTF. The CDR3 DNA reads TGCGCCAGCAGTTACGGACGCTTGACAGATGGCTACACCTTC.

The J gene is TRBJ1-4, the V gene TRBV5-1, with D possibly being TRBD1 (5 bases). Trimming removed 0 bases at V and 7 bases at J, with 13 bases between. The germline CDR1 and CDR2 sequences are SGHRS and YFSETQ. CDR3 length: 15 residues. DNA of the CDR3: TGCGCCAGCAGCTTGGCGGGGGGAGTTAGTGAAAAACTGTTTTTT. It codes for CASSLAGGVSEKLFF.

The rearrangement uses TRBV30 and TRBJ2-3; tentatively, D is TRBD1 (6 bases). V dropped 5 bases and J dropped 4 bases, with 19 bases sitting between them. CDR1 and CDR2 from the germline V gene are GTSNPN and SVGIG (reference sequence). The CDR3 is 15 residues long. The CDR3 is CAWGSGTPYADTQYF. DNA for the CDR3: TGTGCCTGGGGCTCCGGGACACCTTATGCAGATACGCAGTATTTT.

The chain employs TRBV21-1 and TRBJ2-5; TRBD1 reflects the table's D call only, with no check against the DNA. TRBV21-1 corresponds to a pseudogene. This CDR3 has 16 residues. CDR3 bases: TGTGCCAGCAGCAAATACGTCAGGGGGCCCCAAGAGACCCAGTACTTC. It translates to CASSKYVRGPQETQYF.